This T cell receptor (beta chain) emerged from a study of regulatory T cells in long-lasting Graves disease. The germline V gene encodes CDR1 MDHEN and CDR2 SYDVKM. The length of the CDR3 is 14 residues. Trimming left V 6 bases short and J 3 bases short, with 15 bases between. A word on this clonotype: This may come from a read error, since a much larger clone is one base off.

Relying on iRepertoire HTBI primers and Arm-PCR of CDR3 regions, the team built TCR beta libraries. TCRdb re-derived calls from the multiplex PCR reads in MiXCR, one entry per CDR3 protein. The repertoire holds a few hundred thousand distinct CDR3 sequences, with around 17% as singletons. Time point reported: newly diagnosed GD, antithyroid drugs for less than 3 months. Construction of the TCR library relied on RNA isolated from PBMCs. These sequences were also reported in another study, on T cells in Graves' hyperthyroidism and ophthalmopathy. From that second work: During a first-round RT-PCR of the TCR CDR3, the HTBI primer set was used.

Sample: peripheral blood mononuclear cells (PBMCs), taken at new diagnosis, from a patient treated with antithyroid drugs. This chain connects TRBV28 to TRBJ2-7; D call uncertain. The clonotype comes from a man in his forties with Graves disease. This CDR3 reads CASSQGSQSYEQYF. Written as DNA, the CDR3 is TGTGCCAGCAGCCAAGGAAGTCAGAGCTACGAGCAGTACTTC.